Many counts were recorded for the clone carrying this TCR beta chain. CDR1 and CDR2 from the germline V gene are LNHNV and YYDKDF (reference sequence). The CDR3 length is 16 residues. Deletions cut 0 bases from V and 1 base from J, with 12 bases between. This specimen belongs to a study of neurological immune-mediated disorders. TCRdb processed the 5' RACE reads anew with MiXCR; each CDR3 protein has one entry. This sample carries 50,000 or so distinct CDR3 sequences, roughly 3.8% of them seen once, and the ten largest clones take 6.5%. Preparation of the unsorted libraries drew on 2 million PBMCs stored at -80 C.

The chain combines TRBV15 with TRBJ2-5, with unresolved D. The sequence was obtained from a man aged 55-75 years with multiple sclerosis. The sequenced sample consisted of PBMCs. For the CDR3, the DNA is TGTGCCACCAGCAGAGATTTGATCGGTGGCCAAGAGACCCAGTACTTC. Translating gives CATSRDLIGGQETQYF.